The 6 T cell receptor beta chains below all came from one sample that was sequenced in a study of blood T cell repertoires in COVID-19. The repertoire was sequenced with immunoSEQ multiplex PCR; TCRdb's copy has only in-frame clones and lacks some. The sample records some 130,000 clones, roughly 90% being singletons. Input material: PBMCs or T cells enriched from blood (not recorded which). These receptors were taken from a man aged 45-65 years who had recovered from COVID-19.

The chain recombines TRBV25-1 with TRBJ2-5; 7 bases match TRBD2. J lost 4 bases, V lost 0 bases, and 11 bases had no gene match. Germline V gives CDR1 MGHDK, CDR2 SYGVNS. The CDR3 is 17 amino acids. The CDR3 nucleotides read TGTGCCAGCAGTGAATATCGAGGGAGGGGTACGGGAGAGACCCAGTACTTC. It is translated as CASSEYRGRGTGETQYF.

This chain links TRBV19 with TRBJ2-5; tentatively, D is TRBD2 (6 bases). V was trimmed by 5 bases and J by 4 bases, leaving 17 bases between them. Germline loops: CDR1 LNHDA, CDR2 SQIVND (reference sequence). CDR3 length: 15 residues. CDR3 protein: CASSYTRRGRETQYF. The CDR3 DNA reads as TGTGCCAGTAGTTACACGCGGCGGGGCAGAGAGACCCAGTACTTC.

This sequence joins TRBV11-3 and TRBJ2-5; perhaps TRBD1 as D (6 bases). V lost 1 base, J lost 5 bases, and 14 bases lay in between. The length of the CDR3 is 15 residues. Germline CDR1 is SGHNT and CDR2 is YENEEA. The CDR3 DNA reads as TGTGCCAGCAGCTTAGTGTCTGGGGGCGGTGAGACCCAGTACTTC. It translates to CASSLVSGGGETQYF.

This chain joins TRBV9 and TRBJ2-3; D not certain. The CDR3 sequence is 16 residues long. Trimming removed 0 bases at V and 3 bases at J, with 14 bases between. CDR1 is SGDLS, CDR2 YYNGEE, per germline. CDR3 residues: CASSVGANRITDTQYF. CDR3 coding DNA: TGTGCCAGCAGCGTAGGTGCTAATCGCATAACAGATACGCAGTATTTT.

V gene TRBV2 combines with J gene TRBJ1-2; D is perhaps TRBD1 (6 bases). The CDR3 is 14 amino acids. V was shortened by 8 bases and J by 8 bases, with 21 bases between the two germline ends. Germline CDR1 is SNHLY and CDR2 is FYNNEI. CDR3 nucleotide sequence: TGTGCCAGCGTAAGGACAGCCCAAGCTCGGGGCTACACCTTC. This translates into CASVRTAQARGYTF.

CDR3 sequence reads: CASTPGGAGDEKLFF. The CDR3 DNA reads as TGTGCCAGCACCCCGGGGGGGGCAGGGGATGAAAAACTGTTTTTT. The chain combines TRBV28 with TRBJ1-4, with D possibly being TRBD1 (6 bases). Trimming took 7 bases from V and 6 from J, leaving 18 bases between them. The germline gives CDR1 MDHEN, CDR2 SYDVKM. The length of the CDR3 is 15 residues.